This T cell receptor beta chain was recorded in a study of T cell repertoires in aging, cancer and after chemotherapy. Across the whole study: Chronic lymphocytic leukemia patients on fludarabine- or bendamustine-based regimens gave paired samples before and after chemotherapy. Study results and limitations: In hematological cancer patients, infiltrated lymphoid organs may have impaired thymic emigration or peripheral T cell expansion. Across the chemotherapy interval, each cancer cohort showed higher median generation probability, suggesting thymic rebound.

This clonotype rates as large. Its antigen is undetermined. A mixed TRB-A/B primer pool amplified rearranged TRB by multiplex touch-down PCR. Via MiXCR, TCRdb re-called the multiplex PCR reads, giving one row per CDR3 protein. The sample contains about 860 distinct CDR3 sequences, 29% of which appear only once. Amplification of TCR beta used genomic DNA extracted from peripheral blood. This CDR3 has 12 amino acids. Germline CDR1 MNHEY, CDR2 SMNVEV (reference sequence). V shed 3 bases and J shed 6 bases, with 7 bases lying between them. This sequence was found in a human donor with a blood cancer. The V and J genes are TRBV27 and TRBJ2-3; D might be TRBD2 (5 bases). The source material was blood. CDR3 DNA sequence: TGTGCCAGCAGTTTGACGGGGGATACGCAGTATTTT. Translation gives CASSLTGDTQYF.